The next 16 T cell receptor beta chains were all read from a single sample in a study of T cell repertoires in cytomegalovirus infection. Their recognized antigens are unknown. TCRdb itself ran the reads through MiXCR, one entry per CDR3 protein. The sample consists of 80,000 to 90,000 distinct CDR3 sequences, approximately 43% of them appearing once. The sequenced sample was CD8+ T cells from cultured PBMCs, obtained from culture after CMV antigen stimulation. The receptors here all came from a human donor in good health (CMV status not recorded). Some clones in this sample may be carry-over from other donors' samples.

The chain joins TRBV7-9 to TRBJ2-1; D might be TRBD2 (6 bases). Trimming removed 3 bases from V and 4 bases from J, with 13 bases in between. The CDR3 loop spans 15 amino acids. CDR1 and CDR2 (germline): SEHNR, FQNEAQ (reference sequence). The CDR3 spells CASSFGVAEYNEQFF. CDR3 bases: TGTGCCAGCAGCTTCGGGGTAGCGGAGTACAATGAGCAGTTCTTC.

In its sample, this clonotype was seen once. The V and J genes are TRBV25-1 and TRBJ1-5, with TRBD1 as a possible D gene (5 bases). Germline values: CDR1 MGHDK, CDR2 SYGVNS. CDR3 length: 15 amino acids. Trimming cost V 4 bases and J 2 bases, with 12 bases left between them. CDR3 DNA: TGTGCCAGCAGTGGACCCAGGGAGGGCAATCAGCCCCAGCATTTT. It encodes CASSGPREGNQPQHF.

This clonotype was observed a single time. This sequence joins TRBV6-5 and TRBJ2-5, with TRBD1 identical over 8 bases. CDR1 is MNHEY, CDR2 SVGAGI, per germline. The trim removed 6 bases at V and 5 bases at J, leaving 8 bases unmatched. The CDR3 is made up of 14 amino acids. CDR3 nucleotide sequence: TGTGCCAGCAGCCCACAGGGGGTTTCGGAGACCCAGTACTTC. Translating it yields CASSPQGVSETQYF.

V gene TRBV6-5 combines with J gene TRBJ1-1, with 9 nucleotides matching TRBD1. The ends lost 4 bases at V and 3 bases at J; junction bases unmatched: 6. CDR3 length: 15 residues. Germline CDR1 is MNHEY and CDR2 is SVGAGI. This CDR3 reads CASSWDRDRDTEAFF. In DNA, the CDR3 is TGTGCCAGCAGTTGGGACAGGGATAGGGACACTGAAGCTTTCTTT.

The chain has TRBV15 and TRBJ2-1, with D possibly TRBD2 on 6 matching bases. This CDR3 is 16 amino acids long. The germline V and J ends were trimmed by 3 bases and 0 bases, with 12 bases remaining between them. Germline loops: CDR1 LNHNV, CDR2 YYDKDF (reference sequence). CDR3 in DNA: TGTGCCACCAGCAGCCCTCGGGGGAGCTCCTACAATGAGCAGTTCTTC. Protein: CATSSPRGSSYNEQFF.

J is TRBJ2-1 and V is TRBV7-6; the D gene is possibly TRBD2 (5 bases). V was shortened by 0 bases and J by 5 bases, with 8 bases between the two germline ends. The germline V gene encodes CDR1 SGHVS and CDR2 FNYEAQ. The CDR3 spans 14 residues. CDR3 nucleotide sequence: TGTGCCAGCAGCTTAGCAAGCGGAAACAATGAGCAGTTCTTC. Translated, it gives CASSLASGNNEQFF. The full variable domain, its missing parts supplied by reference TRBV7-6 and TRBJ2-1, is GAGVSQSPRYKVTKRGQDVALRCDPISGHVSLYWYRQALGQGPEFLTYFNYEAQQDKSGLPNDRFSAERPEGSISTLTIQRTEQRDSAMYRCASSLASGNNEQFFGPGTRLTVL.

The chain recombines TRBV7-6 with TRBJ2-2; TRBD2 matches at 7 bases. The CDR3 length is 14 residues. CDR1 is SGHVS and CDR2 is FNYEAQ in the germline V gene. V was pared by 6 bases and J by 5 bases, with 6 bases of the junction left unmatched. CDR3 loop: CASSHSRGTGELFF. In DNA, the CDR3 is TGTGCCAGCAGTCACTCGCGGGGGACCGGGGAGCTGTTTTTT.

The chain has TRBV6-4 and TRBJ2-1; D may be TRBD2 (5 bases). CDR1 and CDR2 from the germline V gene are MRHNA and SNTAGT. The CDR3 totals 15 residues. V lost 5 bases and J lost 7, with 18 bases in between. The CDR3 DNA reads TGTGCCAGCAGTACCACGGCGGGCGGTAGGAATGAGCAGTTCTTC. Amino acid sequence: CASSTTAGGRNEQFF.

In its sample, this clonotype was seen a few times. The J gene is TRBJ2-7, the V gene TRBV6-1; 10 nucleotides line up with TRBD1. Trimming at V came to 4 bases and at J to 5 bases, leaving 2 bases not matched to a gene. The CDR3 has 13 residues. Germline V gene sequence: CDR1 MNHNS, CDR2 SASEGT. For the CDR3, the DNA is TGTGCCAGCAGTGCGACAGGGGGCGACGAGCAGTACTTC. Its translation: CASSATGGDEQYF.

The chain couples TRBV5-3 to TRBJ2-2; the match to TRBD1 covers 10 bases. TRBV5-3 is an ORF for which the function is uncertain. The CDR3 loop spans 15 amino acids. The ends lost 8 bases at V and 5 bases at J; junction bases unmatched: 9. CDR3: CASSDRQGATGELFF. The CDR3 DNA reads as TGTGCCAGCAGCGATCGACAGGGGGCAACCGGGGAGCTGTTTTTT.

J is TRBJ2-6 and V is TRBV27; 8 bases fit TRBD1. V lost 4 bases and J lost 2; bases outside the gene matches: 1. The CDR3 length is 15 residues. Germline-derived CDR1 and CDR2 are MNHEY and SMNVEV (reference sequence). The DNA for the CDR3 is TGTGCCAGCAGTTCGGACAGGGCTGGGGCCAACGTCCTGACTTTC. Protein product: CASSSDRAGANVLTF.

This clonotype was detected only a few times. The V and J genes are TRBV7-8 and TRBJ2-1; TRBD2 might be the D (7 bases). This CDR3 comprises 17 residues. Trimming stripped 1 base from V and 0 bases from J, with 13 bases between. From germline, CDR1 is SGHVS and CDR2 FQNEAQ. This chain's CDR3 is CASSLEGGGGSYNEQFF. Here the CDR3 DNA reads TGTGCCAGCAGCTTAGAGGGGGGCGGGGGCTCCTACAATGAGCAGTTCTTC.

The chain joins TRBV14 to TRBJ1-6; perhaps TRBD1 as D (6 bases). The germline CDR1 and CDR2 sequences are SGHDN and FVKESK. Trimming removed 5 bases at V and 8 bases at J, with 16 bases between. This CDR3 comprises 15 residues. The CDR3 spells CASSALQGTHSPLHF. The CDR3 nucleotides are TGTGCCAGCAGCGCACTACAGGGAACACATTCACCCCTCCACTTT. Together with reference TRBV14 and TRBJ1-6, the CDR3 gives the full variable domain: EAGVTQFPSHSVIEKGQTVTLRCDPISGHDNLYWYRRVMGKEIKFLLHFVKESKQDESGMPNNRFLAERTGGTYSTLKVQPAELEDSGVYFCASSALQGTHSPLHFGNGTRLTVT.

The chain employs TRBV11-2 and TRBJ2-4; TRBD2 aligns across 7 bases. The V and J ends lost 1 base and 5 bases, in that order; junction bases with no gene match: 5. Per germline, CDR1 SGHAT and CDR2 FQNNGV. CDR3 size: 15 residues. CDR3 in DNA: TGTGCCAGCAGCTTAGGGGGGGGGGACGAAAACATTCAGTACTTC. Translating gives CASSLGGGDENIQYF.

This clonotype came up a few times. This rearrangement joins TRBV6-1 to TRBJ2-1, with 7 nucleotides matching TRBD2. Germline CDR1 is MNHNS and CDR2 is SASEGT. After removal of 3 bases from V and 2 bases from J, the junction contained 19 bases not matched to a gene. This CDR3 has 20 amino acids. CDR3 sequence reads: CASSDLASGRYKPTYNEQFF. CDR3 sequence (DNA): TGTGCCAGCAGTGATTTGGCTAGCGGCCGCTATAAACCAACCTACAATGAGCAGTTCTTC.

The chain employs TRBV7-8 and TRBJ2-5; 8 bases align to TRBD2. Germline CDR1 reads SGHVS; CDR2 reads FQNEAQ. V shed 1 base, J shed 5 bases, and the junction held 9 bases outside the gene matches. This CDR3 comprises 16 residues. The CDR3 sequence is CASSLVSAGGWETQYF. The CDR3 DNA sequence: TGTGCCAGCAGCTTAGTGTCTGCGGGAGGCTGGGAGACCCAGTACTTC. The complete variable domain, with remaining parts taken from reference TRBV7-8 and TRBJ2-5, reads GAGVSQSPRYKVAKRGQDVALRCDPISGHVSLFWYQQALGQGPEFLTYFQNEAQLDKSGLPSDRFFAERPEGSVSTLKIQRTQQEDSAVYLCASSLVSAGGWETQYFGPGTRLLVL.